Here is one T cell receptor beta chain with its context. The specificity of this receptor is unknown. The read comes to an end 3 residues before the CDR3 does, leaving the germline J gene to fill in the end. The CDR3 covers 13 residues, taking in both the cysteine and the phenylalanine. Only the CDR3 bases that were read are kept: 30 of them, in frame from base 1. Trimming at the junction amounts to 2 bases on V and 1 base on J, and the germline ends lie 6 bases apart. As encoded in the germline V gene, CDR1 is SGHRS while CDR2 is YFSETQ. These data come from a study of Tregs in tolerant kidney transplant recipients (dated by TCRdb to the late 2010s). Regarding the complete study: Related donors were used in the transplants with nonmyeloablative bone marrow transplantation, and mixed chimerism was transient in the human trials. The study applied TCRbeta sequencing to find donor-specific regulatory T cells before combined kidney and bone marrow transplantation and then followed those same cells after transplant.

Genomic DNA was extracted from sorted cells with the QIAGEN DNeasy Blood and Tissue Kit for TCRbeta CDR3 sequencing. High-throughput TCRbeta CDR3 sequencing was carried out commercially through immunoSEQ, with PCR amplification with bias correction and internal controls included. The authors' pipeline ran thus. Unique productive TCRbeta sequences were defined by CDR3 nucleotide sequence when primers matched and otherwise by CDR3 amino acid sequence together with Vbeta and Jbeta genes. As a correction for sorting error, sequences shared between sorted populations at a frequency ratio of 2:1 or less were discarded, and the remaining shared sequences were assigned to the higher population. Sequences were defined as donor-reactive when expanded at least 5-fold in CFSE-low cells versus unstimulated cells and present at a frequency of at least 0.01% in CFSE-low cells. Repertoire divergence was quantified by Jensen-Shannon divergence using the top 100 TCRbeta sequences ranked by frequency. When a sample had multiple sequencing runs, each run was corrected for sorting error separately and the runs were then pooled. TCRdb obtained this table from immuneACCESS and retained in-frame rearrangements with V and J assigned. These tables miss some clones; where compared with another copy, unresolved V genes account for less than half of the shortfall, and the remainder is unexplained. The V and J calls and the clone size are those of that table, but D and trimming were determined from the DNA. The table for this sample records under 40,000 clones. The ten largest clones add up to over 13% of the sample.

The study at large found these results: Because only a small number of patients were included, the study had limitations, and the results will need to be validated in larger populations as well as under other immunosuppression protocols. Biological reproducibility was not directly addressed, though technical replication error appeared minimal. For some patients, the PCR primers changed as time went on, which meant samples from those patients could not be compared with one another at the nucleotide level. Expanding Tregs with activated donor B cells appeared to identify the most biologically relevant and donor-specific TCRbeta repertoire. In tolerant patients, donor-specific Tregs expanded more than Tregs overall, which suggests antigen-driven rather than nonspecific expansion.

The time point tag for this specimen amounts to: blood sample drawn before combined kidney and bone marrow transplant. Unstimulated Tregs (CD4+CD25+CD127-), CD4+ non-Tregs (CD4+CD25-), CD4 and CD8 cells were FACS-sorted from thawed PBMCs. The patients were a handful of recipients of combined kidney and bone marrow transplants from the ITN036ST trial, and samples were available only for these trial subjects. Healthy control blood was processed to PBMCs by Ficoll density gradient and cryopreserved, and patient PBMCs were collected before and after transplant. This sequence originates from a human donor who received a combined kidney and bone marrow transplant. The chain was built from TRBV5-1 and TRBJ1-1; no D segment can be confidently identified. Sequencing was performed on CD8+ T cells from blood, taken before the transplant. The CDR3 reads CASSLHPNTEAFF. Incomplete CDR3 DNA: TGCGCCAGCAGCTTACACCCGAACACTGAA.